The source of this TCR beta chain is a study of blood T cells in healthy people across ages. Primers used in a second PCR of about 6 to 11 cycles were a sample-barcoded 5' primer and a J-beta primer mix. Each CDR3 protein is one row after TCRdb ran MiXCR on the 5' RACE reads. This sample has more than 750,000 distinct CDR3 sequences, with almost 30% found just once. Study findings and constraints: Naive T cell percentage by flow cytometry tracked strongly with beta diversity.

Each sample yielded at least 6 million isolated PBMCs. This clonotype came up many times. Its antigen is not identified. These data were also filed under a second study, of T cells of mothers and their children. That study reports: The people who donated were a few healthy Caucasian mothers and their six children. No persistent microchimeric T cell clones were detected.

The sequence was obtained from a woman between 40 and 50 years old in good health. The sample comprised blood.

In DNA form, the CDR3 reads TGTGCCAGCAGCTTGCTAGCGGGGGCCTCCAATGAGCAGTTCTTC. It encodes CASSLLAGASNEQFF. The chain employs TRBV5-5 and TRBJ2-1, with TRBD2 matching over 10 bases. The germline gives CDR1 SGHKS, CDR2 YYEKEE (reference sequence). CDR3 size: 15 residues. The V segment lost 1 base and the J segment 6 bases; nucleotides outside the gene matches: 4.